Below, 29 T cell receptor beta chains from the same sample are listed, as sequenced in a study of shared clonotypes between healthy human individuals. Sequencing was performed with immunoSEQ multiplex PCR; in TCRdb, only in-frame clones are kept and a portion is missing. In the table there are approximately 1,500,000 clones, roughly 98% of which are singletons. Sequencing was performed on naive CD4+ T cells sorted from blood. Described subset: CD45RA+ positively selected. Receptors were obtained from a man aged 30-40 years in good health.

The chain has TRBV5-4 and TRBJ2-3; the match to TRBD2 covers 16 bases. Germline loops: CDR1 SGHNT, CDR2 YYREEE (reference sequence). Trimming at V came to 4 bases and at J to 5 bases, leaving 10 bases not matched to a gene. The CDR3 contains 18 residues. DNA for the CDR3: TGTGCCAGCAGCACTTCGGGACTAGCGGGAGGGATTCGAGATACGCAGTATTTT. Translating it yields CASSTSGLAGGIRDTQYF.

This sequence joins TRBV27 and TRBJ2-7; D ambiguous. Germline CDR1 is MNHEY and CDR2 is SMNVEV (reference sequence). This CDR3 contains 16 residues. The ends were cut back, 5 bases at V and 4 bases at J, with 21 bases in the middle. This CDR3 is CASSPSTGTESYEQYF. DNA for the CDR3: TGTGCCAGCAGTCCCTCAACCGGCACGGAGTCGTACGAGCAGTACTTC.

V gene TRBV5-4 combines with J gene TRBJ2-2; the D gene is possibly TRBD1 (7 bases). From germline, CDR1 is SGHNT and CDR2 YYREEE (reference sequence). The CDR3 totals 15 residues. Trimming took 0 bases from V and 5 from J, leaving 11 bases between them. The CDR3 coding sequence is TGTGCCAGCAGCTTGGCTCAGGGGGGAACCGGGGAGCTGTTTTTT. Its protein product is CASSLAQGGTGELFF.

The genes are TRBV7-9 and TRBJ1-2, with D tentatively TRBD1 (6 bases). Germline assignment: CDR1 SEHNR and CDR2 FQNEAQ (reference sequence). There are 15 residues in the CDR3. Trimming took 7 bases from V and 4 from J, leaving 19 bases between them. The CDR3 DNA sequence: TGTGCCAGCACCCGGGGGGCCGGCCAGGGCTATGGCTACACCTTC. Protein: CASTRGAGQGYGYTF.

The rearrangement uses TRBV5-6 and TRBJ2-2; D is uncertain. This CDR3 is built from 14 residues. Germline CDR1 SGHDT, CDR2 YYEEEE. Trimming took 2 bases from V and 2 from J, leaving 7 bases between them. This chain's CDR3 is CASSFKANTGELFF. CDR3 DNA: TGTGCCAGCAGCTTCAAGGCAAACACCGGGGAGCTGTTTTTT.

The DNA of the CDR3 is TGTGCCAGCTCACCCCGGACTAGCCACACCGGGGAGCTGTTTTTT. It encodes CASSPRTSHTGELFF. The chain combines TRBV18 with TRBJ2-2; TRBD2 matches at 8 bases. CDR1 is KGHSH and CDR2 is LQKENI in the germline V gene. J lost 3 bases, V lost 3 bases, and 3 bases had no gene match. CDR3 length: 15 amino acids. The variable domain in full, completed from reference TRBV18 and TRBJ2-2, reads NAGVMQNPRHLVRRRGQEARLRCSPMKGHSHVYWYRQLPEEGLKFMVYLQKENIIDESGMPKERFSAEFPKEGPSILRIQQVVRGDSAAYFCASSPRTSHTGELFFGEGSRLTVL.

This clone appeared once. The DNA of the CDR3 is TGTGCCAGCAGGCCCGGGTGGGGGGCCGTTGAAAAACTGTTTTTT. It specifies CASRPGWGAVEKLFF. The chain has TRBV7-9 and TRBJ1-4; weak D call: TRBD1 (6 bases). This CDR3 comprises 15 residues. Germline assignment: CDR1 SEHNR and CDR2 FQNEAQ (reference sequence). V was trimmed by 6 bases and J by 7 bases, leaving 18 bases between them.

The rearrangement uses TRBV25-1 and TRBJ2-5; either TRBD1 or TRBD2 may fit D (6 bases each). V lost 4 bases to trimming and J lost 5 bases, with 17 bases between them. The germline gives CDR1 MGHDK, CDR2 SYGVNS. CDR3 length: 15 amino acids. Here the CDR3 reads CASSVSRGRGETQYF. The CDR3 region has the DNA TGTGCCAGCAGTGTCTCCAGGGGTCGGGGGGAGACCCAGTACTTC.

This chain links TRBV6-1 with TRBJ2-2; possibly TRBD1 or TRBD2 for D (5 bases each). The CDR3 consists of 15 residues. The germline CDR1 and CDR2 sequences are MNHNS and SASEGT. Trimming stripped 1 base from V and 7 bases from J, with 13 bases between. CDR3 sequence: CASSEGGSLGGELFF. CDR3 nucleotide sequence: TGTGCCAGCAGTGAAGGGGGGAGCCTAGGCGGGGAGCTGTTTTTT.

This chain links TRBV11-3 with TRBJ2-1, with D possibly TRBD1 on 6 matching bases. Germline CDR1 reads SGHNT; CDR2 reads YENEEA. V lost 4 bases and J 2 bases, leaving 9 bases between the germline ends. The CDR3 runs 14 residues. The CDR3 DNA is TGTGCCAGCAGCTCGGGACAAACCTACAATGAGCAGTTCTTC. Residues: CASSSGQTYNEQFF.

V and J are TRBV6-6 and TRBJ2-7; the match to TRBD2 covers 8 bases. CDR3 length: 14 amino acids. After removal of 5 bases from V and 6 bases from J, the junction contained 9 bases not matched to a gene. The germline gives CDR1 MNHNY, CDR2 SVGAGI (reference sequence). The CDR3: CASSNAGLGSEQYF. The CDR3 DNA sequence: TGTGCCAGCAGTAACGCGGGACTAGGCTCCGAGCAGTACTTC.

CDR3 in DNA: TGTGCCAGCAGCACGACTAGCGGGAGGCCCTCAGGGGATACGCAGTATTTT. This encodes CASSTTSGRPSGDTQYF. The chain joins TRBV9 to TRBJ2-3; 13 positions match TRBD2. Germline CDR1 and CDR2: SGDLS and YYNGEE. The CDR3 loop spans 17 amino acids. V lost 4 bases and J lost 6; bases outside the gene matches: 11. Full variable domain (outside the CDR3, taken from reference TRBV9 and TRBJ2-3): DSGVTQTPKHLITATGQRVTLRCSPRSGDLSVYWYQQSLDQGLQFLIQYYNGEERAKGNILERFSAQQFPDLHSELNLSSLELGDSALYFCASSTTSGRPSGDTQYFGPGTRLTVL.

The V and J genes are TRBV6-1 and TRBJ2-4; D unclear. Germline values: CDR1 MNHNS, CDR2 SASEGT. V lost 7 bases and J lost 0, with 7 bases in between. This CDR3 spans 13 amino acids. The CDR3 loop is CASNGLAKNIQYF. The CDR3 DNA reads as TGTGCCAGCAATGGTCTAGCCAAAAACATTCAGTACTTC.

The chain carries TRBV20-1 and TRBJ2-7; D gene ambiguous. The CDR3 is 10 residues long. The germline CDR1 and CDR2 sequences are DFQATT and SNEGSKA (reference sequence). Trimming took 7 bases from V and 12 from J, leaving 16 bases between them. CDR3 bases: TGCAGTGTTATGTCCCTCGTCCCGTACTTC. It is translated as CSVMSLVPYF.

This clone occurred once. The chain uses TRBV5-1 and TRBJ2-1; 7 bases match TRBD2. The germline V gene encodes CDR1 SGHRS and CDR2 YFSETQ. The CDR3 totals 17 residues. The J segment lost 6 bases and the V segment lost 7 bases, leaving 19 bases of the junction unmatched. The CDR3, as DNA: TGCGCCAGCCAGCTTGTTGTTGGCGGGAGCGGGGTCAATGAGCAGTTCTTC. This gives the protein CASQLVVGGSGVNEQFF.

The chain recombines TRBV7-9 with TRBJ2-1, with 10 positions matching TRBD2. Per the germline V gene, CDR1 is SEHNR and CDR2 is FQNEAQ (reference sequence). The CDR3 length is 18 residues. The ends lost 1 base at V and 9 bases at J; junction bases unmatched: 15. CDR3 loop: CASSLGRRLAGELGEQFF. In DNA form, the CDR3 reads TGTGCCAGCAGCTTAGGGCGGAGGCTAGCGGGAGAGCTGGGTGAGCAGTTCTTC.

The rearrangement links TRBV9 to TRBJ2-6; 9 bases match TRBD1. Looked up from germline, CDR1 is SGDLS and CDR2 is YYNGEE. There are 18 residues in the CDR3. V was pared by 2 bases and J by 4 bases, with 10 bases of the junction left unmatched. The CDR3 region is CASSVSSTGGYGANVLTF. DNA for the CDR3: TGTGCCAGCAGCGTGTCAAGCACAGGGGGCTACGGGGCCAACGTCCTGACTTTC. Full variable domain (rest looked up from reference TRBV9 and TRBJ2-6): DSGVTQTPKHLITATGQRVTLRCSPRSGDLSVYWYQQSLDQGLQFLIQYYNGEERAKGNILERFSAQQFPDLHSELNLSSLELGDSALYFCASSVSSTGGYGANVLTFGAGSRLTVL.

V gene TRBV5-1 combines with J gene TRBJ1-1, with TRBD1 as a possible D gene (6 bases). This CDR3 contains 17 residues. V shed 4 bases and J shed 4 bases, with 23 bases lying between them. Germline loops: CDR1 SGHRS, CDR2 YFSETQ. In DNA form, the CDR3 reads TGCGCCAGCAGCCTTAGCTTTGCGGGGGCGCAGGGCACTGAAGCTTTCTTT. Translating it yields CASSLSFAGAQGTEAFF.

V and J are TRBV20-1 and TRBJ2-7; TRBD1 or TRBD2 may be the D gene (5 bases each). The germline V gene encodes CDR1 DFQATT and CDR2 SNEGSKA (reference sequence). V was clipped by 3 bases and J by 12 bases, with 15 bases between them. This CDR3 region has 11 residues. The CDR3 spells CSARTGIGAYF. In nucleotides, the CDR3 is TGCAGTGCTAGGACCGGGATTGGGGCGTACTTC.

The chain is built from TRBV29-1 and TRBJ2-1; 10 bases agree with TRBD2. The CDR3 extends over 13 amino acids. The germline gives CDR1 SQVTM, CDR2 ANQGSEA. With 3 bases clipped from V and 7 bases from J, the junction kept 3 bases outside the gene matches. CDR3 coding DNA: TGCAGCGTTGAGGGACTAGCGCGGAATGAGCAGTTCTTC. This translates into CSVEGLARNEQFF.

This clone showed up just once. The identical CDR3 is also encoded by other nucleotide sequences in the sample. This chain joins TRBV5-1 and TRBJ2-3; no clear D gene. There are 12 residues in the CDR3. Germline CDR1 is SGHRS and CDR2 is YFSETQ. Deletions cut 1 base from V and 2 bases from J, with 2 bases between. For the CDR3, the DNA is TGCGCCAGCAGCTTGTTCACAGATACGCAGTATTTT. As protein: CASSLFTDTQYF.

This chain connects TRBV5-1 to TRBJ2-7; D may be TRBD2 (5 bases). CDR1 is SGHRS and CDR2 is YFSETQ in the germline V gene. The CDR3 length is 14 residues. V lost 0 bases to trimming and J lost 2 bases, with 9 bases between them. The CDR3 nucleotides are TGCGCCAGCAGCTTGGAAGCGGTCACCTACGAGCAGTACTTC. Protein: CASSLEAVTYEQYF.

The chain has TRBV15 and TRBJ2-5, with 7 bases identical to TRBD1. This CDR3 region has 17 residues. Unmatched junction bases numbered 9, after V lost 0 bases and J lost 2 bases. Germline CDR1 LNHNV, CDR2 YYDKDF (reference sequence). The CDR3 protein is CATSRDLRGPVQETQYF. The CDR3 nucleotides are TGTGCCACCAGCAGAGATCTTAGGGGGCCCGTTCAAGAGACCCAGTACTTC.

A note on this clone: Other DNA sequences from this sample encode an identical CDR3 as well. The chain uses TRBV28 and TRBJ1-4, with D possibly being TRBD1 (6 bases). V shed 2 bases and J shed 8 bases, with 12 bases lying between them. Germline V gene lookup returns CDR1 MDHEN and CDR2 SYDVKM. CDR3 length equals 14 residues. CDR3 coding DNA: TGTGCCAGCAGTTTAGGGGGCAGTGGGGAAAAACTGTTTTTT. Its protein product is CASSLGGSGEKLFF.

The chain uses TRBV5-1 and TRBJ1-2, with TRBD1 matching over 10 bases. Trimming cost V 4 bases and J 7 bases; bases outside gene matches: 10. The CDR3 spans 15 residues. Germline CDR1 SGHRS, CDR2 YFSETQ. The CDR3 DNA reads as TGCGCCAGCAGCAAAGCCGGGACAGGGGTTATTGGCTACACCTTC. Residues: CASSKAGTGVIGYTF.

The rearrangement uses TRBV11-3 and TRBJ2-2; D uncertain. Trimming stripped 1 base from V and 5 bases from J, with 8 bases between. Per the germline V gene, CDR1 is SGHNT and CDR2 is YENEEA. CDR3 length equals 14 residues. This chain's CDR3 is CASSLGRLTGELFF. The CDR3, as DNA: TGTGCCAGCAGCTTAGGGCGGCTGACCGGGGAGCTGTTTTTT.

The DNA of the CDR3 is TGTGCCAGCAGCCCTGGGACAGGGATCTACGAGCAGTACTTC. Translating it yields CASSPGTGIYEQYF. The J gene is TRBJ2-7, the V gene TRBV7-6, with 9 bases matching TRBD1. Germline-derived CDR1 and CDR2 are SGHVS and FNYEAQ. This CDR3 has 14 amino acids. V lost 5 bases to trimming and J lost 3 bases; unmatched junction nucleotides: 5.

The chain joins TRBV15 to TRBJ1-1; 7 positions agree with TRBD1. The V gene's germline CDR1 is LNHNV and CDR2 YYDKDF (reference sequence). CDR3 length equals 16 residues. Trimming at V came to 6 bases and at J to 0 bases, leaving 10 bases not matched to a gene. CDR3 sequence reads: CATRPTGTYMNTEAFF. The CDR3 DNA reads TGTGCCACCAGACCGACAGGGACGTATATGAACACTGAAGCTTTCTTT.

This chain connects TRBV15 to TRBJ2-7; possibly TRBD1 for D (6 bases). Germline CDR1 LNHNV, CDR2 YYDKDF (reference sequence). This CDR3 has 13 amino acids. The germline V and J ends were trimmed by 2 bases and 2 bases, with 7 bases remaining between them. In DNA, the CDR3 is TGTGCCACCAGCAGATACAGGGCCTACGAGCAGTACTTC. Translated: CATSRYRAYEQYF.